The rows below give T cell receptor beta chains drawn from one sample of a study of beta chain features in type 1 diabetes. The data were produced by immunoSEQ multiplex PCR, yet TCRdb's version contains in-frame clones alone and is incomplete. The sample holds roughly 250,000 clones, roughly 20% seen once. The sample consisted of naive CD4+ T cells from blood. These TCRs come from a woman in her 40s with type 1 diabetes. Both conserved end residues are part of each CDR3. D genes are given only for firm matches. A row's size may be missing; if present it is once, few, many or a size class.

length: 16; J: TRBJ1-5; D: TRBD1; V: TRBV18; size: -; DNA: TGTGCCAGCTCACCCACAGGGGGCAATAGCAATCAGCCCCAGCATTTT; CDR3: CASSPTGGNSNQPQHF
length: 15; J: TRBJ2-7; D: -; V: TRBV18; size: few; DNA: TGTGCCAGCTCACCGGCAGCGGGTGCAGGATACGAGCAGTACTTC; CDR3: CASSPAAGAGYEQYF
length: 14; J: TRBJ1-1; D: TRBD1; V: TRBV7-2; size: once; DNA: TGTGCCAGCAGCTTAATGGGACAGGGGAAGGAAGCTTTCTTT; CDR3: CASSLMGQGKEAFF
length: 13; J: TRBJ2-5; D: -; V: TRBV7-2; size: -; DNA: TGTGCCAGCAGCTTGGGGCTGGAAGAGACCCAGTACTTC; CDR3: CASSLGLEETQYF
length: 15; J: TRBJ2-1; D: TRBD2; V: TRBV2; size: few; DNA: TGTGCCAGCAAGGTGGGACTAGCCATGTACAATGAGCAGTTCTTC; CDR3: CASKVGLAMYNEQFF
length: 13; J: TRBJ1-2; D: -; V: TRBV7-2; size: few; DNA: TGTGCCAGCAGCTTAGGCCAGAACTATGGCTACACCTTC; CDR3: CASSLGQNYGYTF
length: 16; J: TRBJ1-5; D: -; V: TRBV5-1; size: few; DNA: TGCGCCAGCAGCTTGGGCCCGGGTCCTAGCAATCAGCCCCAGCATTTT; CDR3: CASSLGPGPSNQPQHF
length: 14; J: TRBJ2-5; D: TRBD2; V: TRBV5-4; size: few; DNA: TGTGCCGGAAGCGGGGGGACGCTCCAAGAGACCCAGTACTTC; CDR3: CAGSGGTLQETQYF
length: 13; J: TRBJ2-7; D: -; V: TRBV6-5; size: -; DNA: TGTGCCAGCAGGGCCTGGGCTGACTACGAGCAGTACTTC; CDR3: CASRAWADYEQYF
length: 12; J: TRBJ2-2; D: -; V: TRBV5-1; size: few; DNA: TGCGCCAGCAGCTTGACAGGAGGGGAGCTGTTTTTT; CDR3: CASSLTGGELFF
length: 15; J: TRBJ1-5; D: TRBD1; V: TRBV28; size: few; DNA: TGTGCCAGCAGTCAATCAGGGGGAATCAATCAGCCCCAGCATTTT; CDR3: CASSQSGGINQPQHF
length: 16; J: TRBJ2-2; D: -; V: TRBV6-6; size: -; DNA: TGTGCCAGCAGTTACGAACGGTCAAGGGGGACCGGGGAGCTGTTTTTT; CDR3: CASSYERSRGTGELFF
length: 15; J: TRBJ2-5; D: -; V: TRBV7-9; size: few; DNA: TGTGCCAGCAGCGCGGACAGCGGTTCTTCGGAGACCCAGTACTTC; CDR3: CASSADSGSSETQYF
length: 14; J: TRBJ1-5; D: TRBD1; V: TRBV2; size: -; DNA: TGTGCCAGCAGTGGGGACAGGGCGGCGCAGCCCCAGCATTTT; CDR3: CASSGDRAAQPQHF
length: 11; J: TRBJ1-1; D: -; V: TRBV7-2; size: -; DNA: TGTGCCAGCAGCTCCTGGCCTGAAGCTTTCTTT; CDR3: CASSSWPEAFF
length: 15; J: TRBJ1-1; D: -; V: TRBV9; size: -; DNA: TGTGCCAGCAGCGTAGACGAACGGTCGAACACTGAAGCTTTCTTT; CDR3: CASSVDERSNTEAFF
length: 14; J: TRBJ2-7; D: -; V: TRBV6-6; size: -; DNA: TGTGCCAGCTTGGAGGGGGGGGCCGCCTACGAGCAGTACTTC; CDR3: CASLEGGAAYEQYF
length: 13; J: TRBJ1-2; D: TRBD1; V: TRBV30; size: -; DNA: TGTGCCTGGAGTGCCGGGACAGCATATGGCTACACCTTC; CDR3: CAWSAGTAYGYTF